One sample yielded the 6 T cell receptor beta chains listed below, sequenced in a study of siplizumab effects on memory and regulatory T cells. Measured with immunoSEQ multiplex PCR; TCRdb has only the in-frame clones, and not every one. The sample contains about 26,000 clones, 80% to 90% of which appear only once. The specimen was memory CD4+ T cells sorted from blood. These TCRs come from a human donor in good health.

The V gene is TRBV5-1, the J gene TRBJ2-7; maybe TRBD1 (6 bases). V shed 6 bases and J shed 3 bases, with 16 bases lying between them. This CDR3 region has 14 residues. Germline V lookup: CDR1 SGHRS, CDR2 YFSETQ. In nucleotides, the CDR3 is TGCGCCAGCACAACCGGAGGACAGAACTACGAGCAGTACTTC. Its translation: CASTTGGQNYEQYF.

This clone was recorded once. The chain combines TRBV7-3 with TRBJ2-1; 11 positions match TRBD2. J lost 3 bases, V lost 2 bases, and 9 bases had no gene match. The length of the CDR3 is 18 residues. Germline V gene data show CDR1 as SGHTA and CDR2 as FQGTGA. CDR3 region: CASSLVPLAGGNYNEQFF. CDR3 nucleotides: TGTGCCAGCAGCTTAGTCCCCCTAGCGGGAGGTAACTACAATGAGCAGTTCTTC.

The chain recombines TRBV27 with TRBJ2-3; 9 positions agree with TRBD1. Germline lookup yields CDR1 MNHEY and CDR2 SMNVEV (reference sequence). With 6 bases clipped from V and 7 bases from J, the junction kept 8 bases outside the gene matches. This CDR3 has 14 residues. DNA for the CDR3: TGTGCCAGCAGAATAACAGGGGGCGCGAATACGCAGTATTTT. Its translation is CASRITGGANTQYF.

This clone was counted a single time. The V call is TRBV27, the J call TRBJ1-1; D possibly corresponds to TRBD1 (6 bases). The CDR3 extends over 11 amino acids. The V end lost 6 bases, the J end lost 6 bases, and 8 bases lay between the germline ends. The germline gives CDR1 MNHEY, CDR2 SMNVEV (reference sequence). CDR3: CASRQGPEAFF. The CDR3 coding sequence is TGTGCCAGCAGACAGGGCCCTGAAGCTTTCTTT.

This rearrangement joins TRBV6-1 to TRBJ2-7, with 7 nucleotides matching TRBD1. With 2 bases clipped from V and 7 bases from J, the junction kept 5 bases outside the gene matches. The germline V gene has CDR1 MNHNS and CDR2 SASEGT. This CDR3 comprises 13 residues. The CDR3 DNA follows: TGTGCCAGCAGTGAAACGACAGGGAATGAGCAGTACTTC. This translates into CASSETTGNEQYF.

In its sample, this clone was seen a few times. This chain joins TRBV14 and TRBJ1-1; D not certain. The germline gives CDR1 SGHDN, CDR2 FVKESK. V lost 4 bases and J lost 3, with 6 bases in between. The CDR3 totals 12 residues. The CDR3 nucleotides are TGTGCCAGCAGCCCCAGTTACACTGAAGCTTTCTTT. The encoded protein is CASSPSYTEAFF.